The clone carrying this T cell receptor (beta chain) was picked up a small number of times. Its antigen is undetermined. These data are taken from a study of cytomegalovirus exposure and HLA in healthy donors. The V and J ends lost 5 bases and 7 bases respectively, with 5 bases between them. This CDR3 is 11 amino acids long. The V gene's germline CDR1 is MDHEN and CDR2 SYDVKM. Notes on the study in general: Around 160 TCR beta chains were listed as cytomegalovirus-associated. Reported performance of the classifier showed diagnosis of cytomegalovirus status with high specificity and sensitivity.

The data were produced by immunoSEQ multiplex PCR, yet TCRdb's version contains in-frame clones alone and is incomplete. The sample lists some 240,000 clones; around four fifths were seen once. The sequenced material came from PBMCs. The rearrangement joins TRBV28 to TRBJ2-2; D unresolved. The receptor comes from a woman aged 18-29 years in good health and CMV-seronegative. CDR3 region: CASSIIGELFF. The CDR3 region has the DNA TGTGCCAGCAGTATTATCGGGGAGCTGTTTTTT.